Here is one T cell receptor (beta chain) with its context. Its antigen is undetermined. Primers for the PCR totalled 60 Vbeta and 13 Jbeta. Method: immunoSEQ multiplex PCR; TCRdb's copy keeps in-frame clones and lacks some. The sample records more than 110,000 clones, around three quarters being singletons. The data were taken from a study of cytomegalovirus exposure and HLA in healthy donors. Study outcomes and limitations: In a later analysis, HLA-associated TCR beta chains were more clonally expanded than equally common others.

The V gene's germline CDR1 is SGHNT and CDR2 YYREEE (reference sequence). J lost 1 base, V lost 6 bases, and 12 bases had no gene match. The CDR3 is 17 amino acids. The chain joins TRBV5-4 to TRBJ1-1; TRBD1 agrees at 10 bases. The specimen was PBMCs. The sequence came from a man in his late teens or twenties in good health and CMV-seronegative. CDR3 in amino acids: CASTYGGTGAKNTEAFF. CDR3 DNA: TGTGCCAGCACTTATGGGGGGACAGGGGCCAAGAACACTGAAGCTTTCTTT.